The present TCR beta chain was sequenced within a study of a mutant IDH1 vaccine in newly diagnosed glioma. About the study: Treated patients had a mean age of approximately 40 years and an approximately 62% male, 37.5% female split. Beforehand, treatment had been radiotherapy, temozolomide, or both; the majority received both.

This clone was seen more than once but under ten times. The antigen remains unidentified. Produced via immunoSEQ multiplex PCR; TCRdb's table is partial and in-frame only. The table includes fewer than 65,000 clones, 60% to 85% detected once. Study findings and constraints: Pseudoprogression apparently lacked any relation to changes in top peripheral T cell clonotypes.

The CDR3 has 15 amino acids. Looked up from germline, CDR1 is SGHTA and CDR2 is FQGNSA. Losses at the gene ends were 5 bases for V and 10 bases for J; bases not matched to a gene: 11. Sample time point: baseline, week 1 (first vaccination visit). Noted treatment: pre-vaccination baseline after standard-of-care therapy. Newly diagnosed WHO grade 3 or 4 IDH1-mutant, ATRX-lost astrocytomas were identified in the donors. This chain connects TRBV7-2 to TRBJ1-6, with 7 nucleotides matching TRBD1. Here the sequenced sample was PBMCs, taken from a glioma patient treated with radiotherapy, temozolomide or both. This clonotype originated in a middle-aged woman with glioma. The CDR3 reads CASSARQGGGSPLHF. In DNA form, the CDR3 reads TGTGCCAGCAGCGCCCGACAGGGTGGGGGATCACCCCTCCACTTT.